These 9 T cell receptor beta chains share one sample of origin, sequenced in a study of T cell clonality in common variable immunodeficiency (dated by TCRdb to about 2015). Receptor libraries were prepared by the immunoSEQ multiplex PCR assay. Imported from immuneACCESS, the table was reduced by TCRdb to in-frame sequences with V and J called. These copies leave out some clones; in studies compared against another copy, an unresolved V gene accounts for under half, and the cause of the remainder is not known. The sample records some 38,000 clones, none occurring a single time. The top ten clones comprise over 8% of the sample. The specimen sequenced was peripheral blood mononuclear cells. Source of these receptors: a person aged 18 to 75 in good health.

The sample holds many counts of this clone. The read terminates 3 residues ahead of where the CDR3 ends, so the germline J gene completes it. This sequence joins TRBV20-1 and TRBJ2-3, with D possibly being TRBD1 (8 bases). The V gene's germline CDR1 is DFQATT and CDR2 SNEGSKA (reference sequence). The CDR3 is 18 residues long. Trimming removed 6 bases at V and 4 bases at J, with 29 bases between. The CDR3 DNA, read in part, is TGCAGTGCAACTGGACAGGGACGGGGAGGGGTCTCGGCAGATACG. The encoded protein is CSATGQGRGGVSADT. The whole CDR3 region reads CSATGQGRGGVSADTQYF.

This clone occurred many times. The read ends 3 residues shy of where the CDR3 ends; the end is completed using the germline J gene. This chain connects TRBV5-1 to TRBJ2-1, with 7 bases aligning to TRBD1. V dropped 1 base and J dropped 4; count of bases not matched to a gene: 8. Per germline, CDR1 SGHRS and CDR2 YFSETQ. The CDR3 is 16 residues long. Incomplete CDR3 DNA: TGCGCCAGCAGCTTGCGGTCAGGGGGAGAATACAATGAG. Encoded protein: CASSLRSGGEYNE. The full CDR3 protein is CASSLRSGGEYNEQFF.

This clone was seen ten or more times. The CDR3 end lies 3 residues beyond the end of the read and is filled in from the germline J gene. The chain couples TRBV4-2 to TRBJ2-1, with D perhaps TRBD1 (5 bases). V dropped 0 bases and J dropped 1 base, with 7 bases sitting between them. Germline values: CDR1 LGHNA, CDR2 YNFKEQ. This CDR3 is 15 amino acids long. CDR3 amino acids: CASSQDDSSYNEQFF. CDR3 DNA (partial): TGTGCCAGCAGCCAAGATGACAGTTCCTACAATGAG.

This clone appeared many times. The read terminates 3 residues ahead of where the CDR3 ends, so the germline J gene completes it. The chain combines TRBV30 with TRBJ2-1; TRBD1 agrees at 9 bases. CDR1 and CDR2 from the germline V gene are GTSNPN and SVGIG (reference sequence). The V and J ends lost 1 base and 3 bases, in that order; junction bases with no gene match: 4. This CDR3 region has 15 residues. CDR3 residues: CAWSAGTGIYNEQFF. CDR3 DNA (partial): TGTGCCTGGAGTGCCGGGACAGGGATCTACAATGAG. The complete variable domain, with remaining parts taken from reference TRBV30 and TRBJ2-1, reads SQTIHQWPATLVQPVGSPLSLECTVEGTSNPNLYWYRQAAGRGLQLLFYSVGIGQISSEVPQNLSASRPQDRQFILSSKKLLLSDSGFYLCAWSAGTGIYNEQFFGPGTRLTVL.

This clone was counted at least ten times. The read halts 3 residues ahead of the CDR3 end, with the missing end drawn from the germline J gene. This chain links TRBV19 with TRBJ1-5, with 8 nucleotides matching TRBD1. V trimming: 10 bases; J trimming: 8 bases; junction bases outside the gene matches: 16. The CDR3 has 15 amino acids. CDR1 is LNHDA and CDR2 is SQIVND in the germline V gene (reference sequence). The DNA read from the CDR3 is TGTGCCACTCGAGACAGGGGAATGCCCGGAGAGCCC. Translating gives CATRDRGMPGEP. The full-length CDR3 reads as CATRDRGMPGEPQHF. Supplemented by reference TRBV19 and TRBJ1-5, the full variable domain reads DGGITQSPKYLFRKEGQNVTLSCEQNLNHDAMYWYRQDPGQGLRLIYYSQIVNDFQKGDIAEGYSVSREKKESFPLTVTSAQKNPTAFYLCATRDRGMPGEPQHFGDGTRLSIL.

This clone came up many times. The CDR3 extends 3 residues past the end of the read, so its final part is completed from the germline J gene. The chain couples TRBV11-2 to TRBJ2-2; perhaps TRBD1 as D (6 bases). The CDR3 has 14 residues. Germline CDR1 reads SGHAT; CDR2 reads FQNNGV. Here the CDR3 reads CASSLSPGDEKLFF. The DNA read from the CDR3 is TGTGCCAGCAGCTTATCTCCAGGGGATGAAAAG.

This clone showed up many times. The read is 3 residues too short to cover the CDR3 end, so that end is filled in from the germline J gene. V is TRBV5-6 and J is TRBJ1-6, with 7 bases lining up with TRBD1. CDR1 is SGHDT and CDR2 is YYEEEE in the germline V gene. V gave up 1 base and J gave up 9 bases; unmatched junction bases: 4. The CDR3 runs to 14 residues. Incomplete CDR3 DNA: TGTGCCAGCAGCTTGAGGGGGCTGGTTTCACCC. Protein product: CASSLRGLVSP. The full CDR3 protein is CASSLRGLVSPLHF.

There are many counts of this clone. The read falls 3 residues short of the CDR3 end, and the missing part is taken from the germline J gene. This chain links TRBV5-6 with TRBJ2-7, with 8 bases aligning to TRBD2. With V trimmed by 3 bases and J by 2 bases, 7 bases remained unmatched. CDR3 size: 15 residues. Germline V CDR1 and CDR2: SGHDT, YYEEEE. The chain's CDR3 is CASSSSPSGPYEQYF. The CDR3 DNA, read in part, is TGTGCCAGCAGCTCTTCTCCTAGCGGGCCCTACGAG.

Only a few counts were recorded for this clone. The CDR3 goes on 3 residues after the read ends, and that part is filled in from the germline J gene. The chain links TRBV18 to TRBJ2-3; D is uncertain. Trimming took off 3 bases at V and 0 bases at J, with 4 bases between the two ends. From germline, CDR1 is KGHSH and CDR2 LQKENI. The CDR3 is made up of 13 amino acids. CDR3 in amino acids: CASSPSSTDTQYF. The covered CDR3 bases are TGTGCCAGCTCACCCTCCAGCACAGATACG.